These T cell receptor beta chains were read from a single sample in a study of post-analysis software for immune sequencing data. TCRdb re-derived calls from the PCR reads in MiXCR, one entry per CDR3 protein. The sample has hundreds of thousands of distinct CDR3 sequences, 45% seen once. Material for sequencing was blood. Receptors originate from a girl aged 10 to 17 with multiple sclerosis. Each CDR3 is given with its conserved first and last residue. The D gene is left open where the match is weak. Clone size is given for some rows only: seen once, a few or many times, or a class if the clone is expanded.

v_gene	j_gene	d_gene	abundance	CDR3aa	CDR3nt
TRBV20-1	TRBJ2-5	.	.	CSARYRIQETQYF	TGCAGTGCTAGGTACAGGATCCAAGAGACCCAGTACTTC
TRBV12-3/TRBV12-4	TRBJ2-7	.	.	CASSLSAGHYEQYF	TGTGCCAGCAGTTTATCGGCAGGACACTACGAGCAGTACTTC
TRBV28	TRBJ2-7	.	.	CASNEGGPYNEQYF	TGTGCCAGCAATGAGGGAGGACCCTACAATGAGCAGTACTTC
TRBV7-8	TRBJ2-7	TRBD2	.	CASSLVGLAGGSYEQYF	TGTGCCAGCAGCTTAGTGGGACTAGCGGGAGGATCCTACGAGCAGTACTTC
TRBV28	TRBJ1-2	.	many	CASSQNYGYTF	TGTGCCAGCAGTCAAAACTATGGCTACACCTTC
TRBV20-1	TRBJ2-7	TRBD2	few	CSAPSGRHEQYF	TGCAGTGCACCTAGCGGGAGACACGAGCAGTACTTC
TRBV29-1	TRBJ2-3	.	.	CSGSGQYTDTQYF	TGCAGCGGTTCGGGACAATACACAGATACGCAGTATTTT
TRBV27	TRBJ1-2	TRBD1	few	CASSLSGTGRGYTF	TGTGCCAGCAGTTTATCAGGGACAGGGAGGGGCTACACCTTC
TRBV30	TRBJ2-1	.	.	CAWSVEGQGDEQFF	TGTGCCTGGAGCGTAGAGGGCCAAGGGGATGAGCAGTTCTTC
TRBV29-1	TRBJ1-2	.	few	CSVGRRQDGYTF	TGCAGCGTTGGGCGCAGACAGGATGGCTACACCTTC
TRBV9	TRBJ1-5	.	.	CASSVEKWPYQPQHF	TGTGCCAGCAGCGTAGAAAAATGGCCGTATCAGCCCCAGCATTTT
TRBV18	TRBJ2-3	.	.	CASSLRETPDTQYF	TGTGCCAGCTCACTTAGGGAGACCCCAGATACGCAGTATTTT
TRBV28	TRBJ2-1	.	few	CASSFFGKTSGQFF	TGTGCCAGCAGTTTCTTTGGCAAAACTTCGGGGCAGTTCTTC
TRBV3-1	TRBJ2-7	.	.	CASSQLTNEQYF	TGTGCCAGCAGCCAACTCACTAATGAGCAGTACTTC
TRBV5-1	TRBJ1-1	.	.	CASSFGSLMNTEAFF	TGCGCCAGCAGTTTTGGCAGCCTTATGAACACTGAAGCTTTCTTT
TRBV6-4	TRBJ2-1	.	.	CASSESLGGEQFF	TGTGCCAGCAGTGAATCCCTAGGGGGTGAGCAGTTCTTC
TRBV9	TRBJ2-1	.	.	CASSVDPSSYNEQFF	TGTGCCAGCAGCGTAGACCCAAGCTCCTACAATGAGCAGTTCTTC
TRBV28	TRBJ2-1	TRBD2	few	CASSFFAGGSFLDNEQFF	TGTGCCAGCAGTTTCTTTGCCGGGGGGAGCTTTTTAGACAATGAGCAGTTCTTC
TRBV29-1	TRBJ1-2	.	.	CSVLTRVYGYTF	TGCAGCGTCCTGACACGCGTCTATGGCTACACCTTC
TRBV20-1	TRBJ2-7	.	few	CSAGTSYEQYF	TGCAGTGCCGGGACCTCCTACGAGCAGTACTTC
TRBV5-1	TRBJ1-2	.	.	CASSLEGRAYGYTF	TGCGCCAGCAGCTTGGAAGGACGAGCCTATGGCTACACCTTC
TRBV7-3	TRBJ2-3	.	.	CASSSRGGDSTDTQYF	TGTGCCAGCAGCTCCAGGGGAGGGGATAGCACAGATACGCAGTATTTT
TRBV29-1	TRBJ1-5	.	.	CSVAGPGNNQPQHF	TGCAGCGTTGCTGGACCGGGGAACAATCAGCCCCAGCATTTT
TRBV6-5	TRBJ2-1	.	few	CASSASWAGNEQFF	TGTGCCAGCAGTGCCTCTTGGGCAGGCAATGAGCAGTTCTTC
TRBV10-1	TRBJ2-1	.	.	CASRGGADGGMQQFF	TGCGCCAGCAGAGGGGGAGCGGATGGGGGAATGCAGCAGTTCTTC
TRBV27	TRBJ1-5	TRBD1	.	CASSLSLDRGFNQPQHF	TGTGCCAGCAGTTTATCCCTCGACAGGGGGTTCAATCAGCCCCAGCATTTT
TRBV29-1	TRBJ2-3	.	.	CSSEAGGSTDAQYF	TGCAGCAGCGAGGCGGGTGGTAGCACAGATGCGCAGTATTTT
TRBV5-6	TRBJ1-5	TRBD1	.	CAGSLGQGGQPQHF	TGTGCCGGCAGCTTGGGACAGGGTGGGCAGCCCCAGCATTTT
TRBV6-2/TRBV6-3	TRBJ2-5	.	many	CASRPGLQETQYF	TGTGCCAGCAGGCCGGGACTGCAAGAGACCCAGTACTTC
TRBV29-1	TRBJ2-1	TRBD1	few	CSVARGQGIYNEQFF	TGCAGCGTGGCCAGAGGACAGGGGATCTACAATGAGCAGTTCTTC
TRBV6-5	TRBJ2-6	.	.	CASSYSTGSWNSGANVLTF	TGTGCCAGCAGTTACTCTACAGGGTCCTGGAACTCTGGGGCCAACGTCCTGACTTTC
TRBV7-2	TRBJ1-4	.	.	CASSPTTLGSFGKLFF	TGTGCCAGCAGCCCAACTACCCTAGGGTCTTTTGGAAAACTGTTTTTT
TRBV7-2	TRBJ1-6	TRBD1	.	CASSRDRVVESPLHF	TGTGCCAGCAGCCGGGACAGGGTAGTAGAGTCACCCCTCCACTTT
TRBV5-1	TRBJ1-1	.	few	CASSFGPGQNTEAFF	TGCGCCAGCAGCTTTGGACCGGGCCAGAACACTGAAGCTTTCTTT
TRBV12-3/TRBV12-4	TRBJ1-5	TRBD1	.	CASSSQDRNQPQHF	TGTGCCAGCAGTTCCCAGGACAGGAATCAGCCCCAGCATTTT
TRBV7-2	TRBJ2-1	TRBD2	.	CASSLLLAGFYNEQFF	TGTGCCAGCAGCTTATTGCTAGCGGGATTCTACAATGAGCAGTTCTTC
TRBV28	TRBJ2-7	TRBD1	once	CASSLRTGGRYEQYF	TGTGCCAGCAGTTTACGGACAGGGGGCCGGTACGAGCAGTACTTC
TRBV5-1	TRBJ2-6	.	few	CASSHSPGESGANVLTF	TGCGCCAGCAGTCACTCCCCAGGGGAGTCTGGGGCCAACGTCCTGACTTTC
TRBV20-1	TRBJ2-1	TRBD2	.	CSARFSGRYEQFF	TGCAGTGCTAGGTTTAGCGGGAGGTATGAGCAGTTCTTC
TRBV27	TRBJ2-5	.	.	CASSLGFGSETQYF	TGTGCCAGCAGTTTAGGGTTTGGGTCAGAGACCCAGTACTTC
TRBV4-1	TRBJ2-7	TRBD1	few	CASSLGQGEAYEQYF	TGCGCCAGCAGCCTCGGACAGGGGGAGGCCTACGAGCAGTACTTC
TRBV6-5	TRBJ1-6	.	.	CASSPSRGPRGSPLHF	TGTGCCAGCAGTCCCAGCCGGGGGCCTCGGGGTTCACCCCTCCACTTT
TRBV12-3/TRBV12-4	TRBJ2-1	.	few	CASSQQPSSLGYNEQFF	TGTGCCAGCAGTCAGCAACCAAGTTCATTGGGGTACAATGAGCAGTTCTTC
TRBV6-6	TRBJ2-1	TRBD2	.	CASRDRREGLNEQFF	TGTGCCAGCAGGGACAGGCGGGAGGGCCTCAATGAGCAGTTCTTC
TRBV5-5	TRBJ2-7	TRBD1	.	CASSLGGQGVYEQYF	TGTGCCAGCAGCTTGGGGGGACAGGGGGTATACGAGCAGTACTTC
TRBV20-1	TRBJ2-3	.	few	CSALNIQPSSGTDTQYF	TGCAGTGCACTAAATATTCAGCCTAGTTCGGGCACAGATACGCAGTATTTT
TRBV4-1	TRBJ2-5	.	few	CASSQGDRSQETQYF	TGCGCCAGCAGCCAAGGTGACAGGTCCCAAGAGACCCAGTACTTC
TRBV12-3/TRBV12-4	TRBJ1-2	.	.	CASSLEDLPYGYTF	TGTGCCAGCAGTTTAGAGGACCTTCCCTATGGCTACACCTTC